These 26 T cell receptor beta chains were all obtained from the same sample, sequenced in a study of sequential checkpoint blockade in melanoma. Method: immunoSEQ multiplex PCR; TCRdb's copy keeps in-frame clones and lacks some. Seen here are around 13,000 clones, under 80% observed once, and the top ten hold about a quarter. As to treatment: randomized to nivolumab then ipilimumab (arm A) or the reverse (arm B). The sample was CD8+ T cells sorted from blood (inferred from file names), taken from a patient given nivolumab and ipilimumab in sequence. All receptors derive from a human donor with melanoma.

The rearrangement joins TRBV19 to TRBJ2-1; D remains ambiguous. The CDR3 has 12 amino acids. Looked up from germline, CDR1 is LNHDA and CDR2 is SQIVND (reference sequence). V was trimmed by 3 bases and J by 3 bases, leaving 3 bases between them. Here the CDR3 reads CASSISYNEQFF. The CDR3 DNA sequence: TGTGCCAGTAGTATTAGCTACAATGAGCAGTTCTTC.

The chain combines TRBV9 with TRBJ1-1; 7 bases fit TRBD1. The CDR3 loop spans 15 amino acids. Per germline, CDR1 SGDLS and CDR2 YYNGEE. The J segment lost 0 bases and the V segment lost 3 bases, leaving 5 bases of the junction unmatched. The CDR3: CASSDHRGVNTEAFF. In nucleotides, the CDR3 is TGTGCCAGCAGCGATCACAGGGGAGTGAACACTGAAGCTTTCTTT.

This clone was seen a single time. This rearrangement joins TRBV19 to TRBJ1-5; a possible D gene is TRBD1 (5 bases). The germline CDR1 and CDR2 sequences are LNHDA and SQIVND (reference sequence). The CDR3 has 13 amino acids. V was cut by 7 bases and J by 4 bases, with 11 bases left in between. The CDR3 coding sequence is TGTGCCAGTAAGAGGAAGGGGAATCAGCCCCAGCATTTT. Its translation is CASKRKGNQPQHF. The whole variable domain, filled in from reference TRBV19 and TRBJ1-5, reads DGGITQSPKYLFRKEGQNVTLSCEQNLNHDAMYWYRQDPGQGLRLIYYSQIVNDFQKGDIAEGYSVSREKKESFPLTVTSAQKNPTAFYLCASKRKGNQPQHFGDGTRLSIL.

The V call is TRBV19, the J call TRBJ1-1; D gene ambiguous. The CDR3 runs to 11 residues. Germline V gene sequence: CDR1 LNHDA, CDR2 SQIVND (reference sequence). The V end lost 7 bases, the J end lost 7 bases, and 10 bases lay between the germline ends. The CDR3, as DNA: TGTGCCAGTACAGTGATGAATGAAGCTTTCTTT. Translating gives CASTVMNEAFF.

The chain couples TRBV19 to TRBJ1-2; TRBD1 might be the D (6 bases). Trimming took off 3 bases at V and 4 bases at J, with 12 bases between the two ends. The CDR3 is made up of 14 amino acids. Per the germline V gene, CDR1 is LNHDA and CDR2 is SQIVND (reference sequence). Here the CDR3 DNA reads TGTGCCAGTAGTATTGTGGGGGCAGGCTATGGCTACACCTTC. Translating it yields CASSIVGAGYGYTF.

The CDR3, as DNA: TGTGCCAGCCTTGACAGGGACAGGGGGAACTATGGCTACACCTTC. Its protein product is CASLDRDRGNYGYTF. The chain has TRBV2 and TRBJ1-2, with 11 bases identical to TRBD1. The CDR3 totals 15 residues. The germline CDR1 and CDR2 sequences are SNHLY and FYNNEI. V was pared by 8 bases and J by 2 bases, with 7 bases of the junction left unmatched.

This chain connects TRBV29-1 to TRBJ1-2; D gene unclear. This CDR3 has 16 residues. Trimming removed 6 bases from V and 0 bases from J, with 20 bases in between. The germline V gene encodes CDR1 SQVTM and CDR2 ANQGSEA. The DNA for the CDR3 is TGCAGCGTCTCCCCCCCCTCGGAGACCCCTAACTATGGCTACACCTTC. It is translated as CSVSPPSETPNYGYTF. Full variable domain (missing parts from reference TRBV29-1 and TRBJ1-2): SAVISQKPSRDICQRGTSLTIQCQVDSQVTMMFWYRQQPGQSLTLIATANQGSEATYESGFVIDKFPISRPNLTFSTLTVSNMSPEDSSIYLCSVSPPSETPNYGYTFGSGTRLTVV.

V is TRBV18 and J is TRBJ1-2; 7 bases are shared with TRBD1. The length of the CDR3 is 15 residues. Germline assignment: CDR1 KGHSH and CDR2 LQKENI. The V segment lost 3 bases and the J segment 3 bases; nucleotides outside the gene matches: 7. Here the CDR3 DNA reads TGTGCCAGCTCACCGATCGGGCAGGGGGACTATGGCTACACCTTC. This gives the protein CASSPIGQGDYGYTF. Using reference TRBV18 and TRBJ1-2 for the parts outside the CDR3, the full variable domain is NAGVMQNPRHLVRRRGQEARLRCSPMKGHSHVYWYRQLPEEGLKFMVYLQKENIIDESGMPKERFSAEFPKEGPSILRIQQVVRGDSAAYFCASSPIGQGDYGYTFGSGTRLTVV.

Concerning this clone itself: The sample contains more than one DNA sequence encoding this CDR3. The J gene is TRBJ1-1, the V gene TRBV27; perhaps TRBD1 as D (6 bases). The CDR3 is made up of 13 amino acids. The V and J ends lost 2 bases and 4 bases respectively, with 8 bases between them. Germline V gene data show CDR1 as MNHEY and CDR2 as SMNVEV (reference sequence). The CDR3 DNA reads as TGTGCCAGCAGTTTAATAGGGGGCACTGAAGCTTTCTTT. Translating gives CASSLIGGTEAFF.

This sequence joins TRBV28 and TRBJ1-1, with 8 bases fitting TRBD1. There are 14 residues in the CDR3. The germline V gene encodes CDR1 MDHEN and CDR2 SYDVKM. Unmatched junction bases numbered 2, after V lost 2 bases and J lost 3 bases. CDR3 amino acids: CASSLLQGDTEAFF. CDR3 in DNA: TGTGCCAGCAGTTTACTACAGGGGGACACTGAAGCTTTCTTT.

In DNA, the CDR3 is TGTGCCAGCAGCCCTGCCAGCGGGGGAGCTTTCTTT. Amino acid sequence: CASSPASGGAFF. This chain uses TRBV7-2 with TRBJ1-1; possibly TRBD1 for D (5 bases). V was trimmed by 5 bases and J by 10 bases, leaving 14 bases between them. Germline CDR1 and CDR2: SGHTA and FQGNSA. The CDR3 has 12 residues.

The rearrangement links TRBV7-2 to TRBJ2-1; maybe TRBD2 (7 bases). This CDR3 region has 12 residues. The germline V gene encodes CDR1 SGHTA and CDR2 FQGNSA. Trimming stripped 8 bases from V and 9 bases from J, with 14 bases between. CDR3 sequence (DNA): TGTGCCAGCGGGAGGGGGGGAGCTGAGCAGTTCTTC. It is translated as CASGRGGAEQFF.

V gene TRBV4-3 combines with J gene TRBJ2-1; 8 nucleotides line up with TRBD2. The CDR3 consists of 15 residues. V shed 4 bases and J 4 bases; nucleotides not matched to a gene: 6. The V gene's germline CDR1 is LGHNA and CDR2 YSLEER. Here the CDR3 reads CASSLDVAGYNEQFF. CDR3 nucleotides: TGCGCCAGCAGCCTGGATGTAGCGGGGTACAATGAGCAGTTCTTC.

The chain uses TRBV7-6 and TRBJ2-7; 7 bases match TRBD1. The CDR3 runs 13 residues. The germline V gene has CDR1 SGHVS and CDR2 FNYEAQ. Trimming at V came to 5 bases and at J to 3 bases, leaving 4 bases not matched to a gene. CDR3 nucleotides: TGTGCCAGCAGCCCCCCAGGGGGCTACGAGCAGTACGTC. Its translation: CASSPPGGYEQYV.

This rearrangement joins TRBV5-5 to TRBJ2-7; 7 nucleotides line up with TRBD1. The CDR3 spans 14 residues. Germline values: CDR1 SGHKS, CDR2 YYEKEE (reference sequence). Losses at the gene ends were 1 base for V and 5 bases for J; bases not matched to a gene: 6. DNA for the CDR3: TGTGCCAGCAGCTTGAGGGGGCGCCCTGACGAGCAGTACGTC. It yields the protein CASSLRGRPDEQYV.

Only a few counts were recorded for this clone. The chain carries TRBV4-1 and TRBJ2-6, with TRBD1 matching over 9 bases. CDR1 and CDR2 (germline): MGHRA, YSYEKL. With 4 bases clipped from V and 5 bases from J, the junction kept 3 bases outside the gene matches. The CDR3 sequence is 15 residues long. The CDR3 region has the DNA TGCGCCAGCAGCCCTGGACAGGGGAGGGCCAACGTCCTGACTTTC. Amino acids: CASSPGQGRANVLTF.

This chain connects TRBV30 to TRBJ2-1; D remains ambiguous. Trimming stripped 0 bases from V and 6 bases from J, with 6 bases between. The CDR3 has 12 amino acids. Germline V gene data show CDR1 as GTSNPN and CDR2 as SVGIG (reference sequence). In DNA, the CDR3 is TGTGCCTGGAGTGTACGTAGCAATGAGCAGTTCTTC. Its translation: CAWSVRSNEQFF.

The chain combines TRBV6-1 with TRBJ2-1; 10 bases align to TRBD2. Germline V lookup: CDR1 MNHNS, CDR2 SASEGT. CDR3 size: 15 residues. The V and J ends lost 2 bases and 7 bases, in that order; junction bases with no gene match: 5. The DNA of the CDR3 is TGTGCCAGCAGTGAATCAGCGGGAGGGCAAAATGAGCAGTTCTTC. It specifies CASSESAGGQNEQFF.

V is TRBV5-1 and J is TRBJ2-7; TRBD2 matches at 7 bases. The length of the CDR3 is 15 residues. CDR1 and CDR2 (germline): SGHRS, YFSETQ. J lost 5 bases, V lost 1 base, and 9 bases had no gene match. For the CDR3, the DNA is TGCGCCAGCAGCTTGCCGGGAGGCGTTTACGACGAGCAGTACTTC. Translated, it gives CASSLPGGVYDEQYF.

The rearrangement uses TRBV9 and TRBJ2-3; 7 bases agree with TRBD1. Germline trimming cut 0 bases from V and 5 bases from J; bases unmatched to any gene: 0. This CDR3 contains 13 residues. The germline gives CDR1 SGDLS, CDR2 YYNGEE. CDR3 DNA sequence: TGTGCCAGCAGCGTAGACAGGGGAGATACGCAGTATTTT. It specifies CASSVDRGDTQYF.

This rearrangement joins TRBV6-5 to TRBJ2-7, with 8 positions matching TRBD1. This CDR3 is 14 amino acids long. Trimming cost V 6 bases and J 1 base; bases outside gene matches: 5. The germline V gene has CDR1 MNHEY and CDR2 SVGAGI. CDR3 sequence reads: CASSWTGPSYEQYF. The CDR3 nucleotides are TGTGCCAGCAGCTGGACAGGGCCTTCCTACGAGCAGTACTTC.

V usage is TRBV9 and J usage is TRBJ2-1, with unresolved D. V was trimmed by 4 bases and J by 6 bases, leaving 20 bases between them. Germline CDR1 reads SGDLS; CDR2 reads YYNGEE. The CDR3 covers 16 residues. DNA of the CDR3: TGTGCCAGCAGCAAACCGGATAAACAGTACCCCAATGAGCAGTTCTTC. Translation gives CASSKPDKQYPNEQFF.

The chain joins TRBV4-2 to TRBJ2-3; D unclear. This CDR3 region has 15 residues. CDR1 and CDR2 (germline): LGHNA, YNFKEQ. Trimming shortened V by 3 bases and J by 1 base, and 11 bases separated the two germline ends. CDR3 region: CASSQENRGTDTQYF. The CDR3 DNA sequence: TGTGCCAGCAGCCAGGAAAATCGGGGCACAGATACGCAGTATTTT.

CDR3 nucleotide sequence: TGTGCCAGCAGCTTGAGGGGGAACAATGAGCAGTTCTTC. This gives the protein CASSLRGNNEQFF. The V gene is TRBV7-9, the J gene TRBJ2-1; TRBD1 might be the D (6 bases). The CDR3 extends over 13 amino acids. CDR1 and CDR2 (germline): SEHNR, FQNEAQ (reference sequence). Trimming took off 3 bases at V and 5 bases at J, with 8 bases between the two ends.

The V gene is TRBV5-4, the J gene TRBJ1-2, with a tentative D call TRBD1 (6 bases). The germline V gene encodes CDR1 SGHNT and CDR2 YYREEE (reference sequence). The CDR3 runs to 15 residues. The ends were cut back, 2 bases at V and 1 base at J, with 12 bases in the middle. CDR3 DNA: TGTGCCAGCAGCTTAAGGGGGTCCTATAACTATGGCTACACCTTC. Amino acids: CASSLRGSYNYGYTF.

This clone has a handful of counts. The J gene is TRBJ1-4, the V gene TRBV7-9; a possible D gene is TRBD1 (6 bases). This CDR3 region has 16 residues. Trimming left V 4 bases short and J 2 bases short, with 14 bases between. Germline values: CDR1 SEHNR, CDR2 FQNEAQ (reference sequence). The chain's CDR3 is CASSSLGGATNEKLFF. The CDR3 DNA is TGTGCCAGCAGCTCGCTAGGGGGGGCCACTAATGAAAAACTGTTTTTT.